The 32 T cell receptor beta chains below were found in one sample sequenced in a study of beta chain features in type 1 diabetes. Study results and caveats: Significant though moderate, a shortening of TCRB CDR3s appeared in all four CD4+ subsets of Type 1 diabetes patients.

Expressed TCRB transcripts were sequenced because the isolated RNA had all been reverse transcribed beforehand. TCRdb's table, derived via immunoSEQ multiplex PCR, lists solely in-frame clones and lacks some. The sample has 300,000 to 450,000 clones, over 8.5% seen once. These TCRs' antigens remain unknown. Sequenced material: central memory CD4+ T cells from blood. All receptors come from a man aged 30 to 45 with type 1 diabetes.

The V and J genes are TRBV15 and TRBJ2-5; the D is unclear. The assigned J gene may be wrong: the sequence end matches TRBJ2-7 better. Germline CDR1 and CDR2: LNHNV and YYDKDF (reference sequence). This CDR3 region has 16 residues. The CDR3 sequence: CATSRDLEPGVDEQYF. DNA of the CDR3: TGTGCCACCAGCAGAGATCTGGAACCAGGCGTGGACGAGCAGTACTTC.

This clone has only a few counts. This chain connects TRBV11-2 to TRBJ2-7; D unclear. Germline values: CDR1 SGHAT, CDR2 FQNNGV. Deletions cut 0 bases from V and 5 bases from J, with 5 bases between. The CDR3 spans 12 residues. In nucleotides, the CDR3 is TGTGCCAGCAGCTTAGATCGGAACGAGCAGTACTTC. Its protein product is CASSLDRNEQYF.

This clone was detected only a few times. The rearrangement joins TRBV18 to TRBJ1-4, with unresolved D. The CDR3 consists of 14 residues. Germline V lookup: CDR1 KGHSH, CDR2 LQKENI. The ends were cut back, 3 bases at V and 8 bases at J, with 13 bases in the middle. The CDR3 sequence: CASSPARGREKLFF. The CDR3, as DNA: TGTGCCAGCTCACCGGCCCGCGGCAGGGAAAAACTGTTTTTT.

This clone was observed a few times. The genes are TRBV9 and TRBJ2-1; D might be TRBD2 (5 bases). The CDR3 has 13 amino acids. V lost 3 bases and J 8 bases, leaving 12 bases between the germline ends. Germline-derived CDR1 and CDR2 are SGDLS and YYNGEE. The CDR3 is CASSGRSGDEQFF. The CDR3 DNA reads as TGTGCCAGCAGCGGGAGGAGTGGCGATGAGCAGTTCTTC.

This clone occurred many times. This sequence joins TRBV14 and TRBJ1-1; D not resolved. This CDR3 is 16 amino acids long. Germline V gives CDR1 SGHDN, CDR2 FVKESK. V shed 4 bases and J shed 3 bases, with 18 bases lying between them. CDR3 sequence reads: CASSLHPGLGYTEAFF. The CDR3 DNA follows: TGTGCCAGCAGCCTACATCCGGGATTGGGATACACTGAAGCTTTCTTT.

This clone was detected a few times. V gene TRBV6-1 combines with J gene TRBJ1-2; D might be TRBD1 (5 bases). Germline CDR1 MNHNS, CDR2 SASEGT. The CDR3 is made up of 15 amino acids. V was clipped by 2 bases and J by 4 bases, with 14 bases between them. The CDR3 coding sequence is TGTGCCAGCAGTGAACATGGAGGGGTTGGCTATGGCTACACCTTC. Amino acids: CASSEHGGVGYGYTF.

In this sample, this clone turned up many times. This chain connects TRBV7-7 to TRBJ2-3, with 7 bases identical to TRBD2. V lost 1 base, J lost 3 bases, and 7 bases stayed unmatched. Germline V gene lookup returns CDR1 SSHAT and CDR2 FNYEAQ (reference sequence). The CDR3 length is 16 residues. CDR3 loop: CASSLGTSAGTDTQYF. CDR3 bases: TGTGCCAGCAGCTTAGGTACTAGCGCCGGGACAGATACGCAGTATTTT.

The chain is built from TRBV6-4 and TRBJ2-7; 7 positions match TRBD2. CDR1 is MRHNA, CDR2 SNTAGT, per germline. This CDR3 is built from 11 residues. The J segment lost 3 bases and the V segment lost 8 bases, leaving 1 base of the junction unmatched. The chain's CDR3 is CASASGYEQYF. The CDR3 bases are TGTGCCAGCGCTAGCGGCTACGAGCAGTACTTC.

This clone was recorded many times. This sequence joins TRBV27 and TRBJ1-2; D is possibly TRBD1 (5 bases). The germline V gene has CDR1 MNHEY and CDR2 SMNVEV (reference sequence). The CDR3 sequence is 16 residues long. V was trimmed by 3 bases and J by 8 bases, leaving 22 bases between them. Here the CDR3 reads CASSFDSRGEYQGYTF. CDR3 DNA sequence: TGTGCCAGCAGTTTCGACAGCCGGGGCGAGTATCAGGGCTACACCTTC.

V is TRBV6-6 and J is TRBJ2-3, with D maybe TRBD2 (6 bases). V was shortened by 6 bases and J by 3 bases, with 13 bases between the two germline ends. Looked up from germline, CDR1 is MNHNY and CDR2 is SVGAGI (reference sequence). This CDR3 comprises 14 residues. Written as DNA, the CDR3 is TGTGCCAGCAGCCACTCCGGGAGAACAGATACGCAGTATTTT. Its translation is CASSHSGRTDTQYF.

This clone was counted between two and nine times. The V and J genes are TRBV30 and TRBJ2-2; 7 positions match TRBD2. V lost 3 bases, J lost 0 bases, and 4 bases stayed unmatched. CDR3 length: 15 amino acids. Germline V lookup: CDR1 GTSNPN, CDR2 SVGIG (reference sequence). CDR3 sequence: CAWRPGGTNTGELFF. The CDR3 bases are TGTGCCTGGAGACCGGGAGGCACGAACACCGGGGAGCTGTTTTTT. The full variable domain, rest sourced from reference TRBV30 and TRBJ2-2, is SQTIHQWPATLVQPVGSPLSLECTVEGTSNPNLYWYRQAAGRGLQLLFYSVGIGQISSEVPQNLSASRPQDRQFILSSKKLLLSDSGFYLCAWRPGGTNTGELFFGEGSRLTVL.

This clone was seen repeatedly, ten times or more. The V and J genes are TRBV10-2 and TRBJ2-1; weak D call: TRBD2 (5 bases). The CDR3 totals 14 residues. In germline, CDR1 is WSHSY, CDR2 SAAADI. Between the trimmed V and J ends, which lost 0 bases and 8 bases, there was a span of 11 bases. CDR3 sequence (DNA): TGCGCCAGCAGTGAGTCTACTAGGTTGGATGAGCAGTTCTTC. This codes for CASSESTRLDEQFF.

The chain recombines TRBV29-1 with TRBJ1-2; 7 nucleotides line up with TRBD1. CDR1 and CDR2 (germline): SQVTM, ANQGSEA. J lost 0 bases, V lost 1 base, and 11 bases had no gene match. This CDR3 comprises 17 residues. CDR3 sequence reads: CSVEGVEGAGANYGYTF. In DNA form, the CDR3 reads TGCAGCGTTGAAGGCGTGGAGGGGGCCGGAGCTAACTATGGCTACACCTTC.

This clone was detected only once. The rearrangement joins TRBV5-6 to TRBJ2-3, with TRBD2 as a possible D gene (5 bases). This CDR3 has 14 residues. The germline V gene encodes CDR1 SGHDT and CDR2 YYEEEE. The V gene lost 0 bases and the J gene lost 5 bases, with 10 bases spanning the gap. The chain's CDR3 is CASSLELVEDTQYF. In DNA, the CDR3 is TGTGCCAGCAGCTTGGAACTAGTTGAAGATACGCAGTATTTT.

This clone was seen a handful of times. The chain couples TRBV6-5 to TRBJ2-7, with a tentative D call TRBD1 (6 bases). V shed 2 bases and J shed 5 bases, with 10 bases lying between them. The CDR3 consists of 13 residues. Germline loops: CDR1 MNHEY, CDR2 SVGAGI. CDR3 nucleotides: TGTGCCAGCAGTTACCGAGACAGGCACGAGCAGTACTTC. This encodes CASSYRDRHEQYF.

This clone showed up just a few times. The chain uses TRBV4-2 and TRBJ1-2; TRBD1 matches 7 bases. CDR3 length equals 13 residues. V dropped 4 bases and J dropped 3; count of bases not matched to a gene: 2. Germline V gene sequence: CDR1 LGHNA, CDR2 YNFKEQ. CDR3 sequence: CASSPDRDYGYTF. In DNA, the CDR3 is TGTGCCAGCAGCCCCGACAGGGACTATGGCTACACCTTC.

The rearrangement uses TRBV7-2 and TRBJ1-2; no clear D gene. Looked up from germline, CDR1 is SGHTA and CDR2 is FQGNSA. V was clipped by 2 bases and J by 7 bases, with 14 bases between them. This CDR3 has 14 amino acids. CDR3 DNA: TGTGCCAGCAGCTTACAAGCCAGCAGCCCTGGCTACACCTTC. As protein: CASSLQASSPGYTF.

This clone has only a few counts. The genes are TRBV30 and TRBJ1-4; D is uncertain. Trimming pared 0 bases from V and 6 bases from J, leaving 11 bases between. Germline-derived CDR1 and CDR2 are GTSNPN and SVGIG (reference sequence). The length of the CDR3 is 14 residues. The DNA for the CDR3 is TGTGCCTGGAGTGTAGGGAATGGAGATGAAAAACTGTTTTTT. Residues: CAWSVGNGDEKLFF.

In this sample, this clone turned up a few times. This chain joins TRBV5-1 and TRBJ1-1, with D possibly TRBD1 on 5 matching bases. Per the germline V gene, CDR1 is SGHRS and CDR2 is YFSETQ. The CDR3 is 14 amino acids. The V end was cut by 6 bases, the J end by 0 bases, with 12 bases between. CDR3 loop: CASNQGTVNTEAFF. The DNA for the CDR3 is TGCGCCAGCAACCAAGGGACGGTGAACACTGAAGCTTTCTTT.

This clone was observed a few times. The chain couples TRBV7-8 to TRBJ1-5; TRBD1 agrees at 8 bases. Trimming cost V 5 bases and J 1 base; bases outside gene matches: 4. The CDR3 contains 15 residues. In germline, CDR1 is SGHVS, CDR2 FQNEAQ. The CDR3 sequence: CASSATGASNQPQHF. The CDR3 bases are TGTGCCAGCAGCGCGACAGGGGCGAGCAATCAGCCCCAGCATTTT.

The chain has TRBV5-8 and TRBJ1-1; TRBD1 might be the D (6 bases). The germline V gene has CDR1 SGHTS and CDR2 YDEGEE. The CDR3 runs 13 residues. Trimming took off 4 bases at V and 8 bases at J, with 15 bases between the two ends. The CDR3 sequence is CASSRRGGEEAFF. The CDR3 DNA sequence: TGTGCCAGCAGCCGTAGGGGGGGCGAAGAAGCTTTCTTT.

V is TRBV14 and J is TRBJ1-2; D might be TRBD1 (6 bases). Trimming took off 4 bases at V and 1 base at J, with 10 bases between the two ends. Germline lookup yields CDR1 SGHDN and CDR2 FVKESK. The CDR3 is made up of 14 amino acids. The CDR3 coding sequence is TGTGCCAGCAGCCCCAGAGGGGGTAACTATGGCTACACCTTC. Translated, it gives CASSPRGGNYGYTF.

This chain uses TRBV2 with TRBJ2-3; tentatively, D is TRBD2 (6 bases). Germline-derived CDR1 and CDR2 are SNHLY and FYNNEI. Trimming removed 2 bases from V and 5 bases from J, with 20 bases in between. The CDR3 is made up of 17 amino acids. This chain's CDR3 is CASSEKGRQTEGDTQYF. The DNA for the CDR3 is TGTGCCAGCAGTGAAAAGGGCCGACAAACGGAGGGAGATACGCAGTATTTT.

In this sample, this clone turned up a few times. The chain's CDR3 is CASSLGRQGNEFF. In nucleotides, the CDR3 is TGTGCCAGCAGCTTAGGCAGACAGGGAAATGAGTTCTTC. This chain links TRBV11-1 with TRBJ2-1, with 7 bases matching TRBD1. CDR1 and CDR2 from the germline V gene are SGHAT and FQDESV (reference sequence). This CDR3 is 13 amino acids long. Germline trimming cut 1 base from V and 14 bases from J; bases unmatched to any gene: 8.

This clone has only a few counts. This sequence joins TRBV30 and TRBJ2-7; the D gene is possibly TRBD1 (5 bases). The germline CDR1 and CDR2 sequences are GTSNPN and SVGIG (reference sequence). V lost 5 bases and J lost 3, with 11 bases in between. The CDR3 totals 12 residues. CDR3 loop: CAWGRDGYEQYF. The CDR3 nucleotides are TGTGCCTGGGGCAGGGATGGCTACGAGCAGTACTTC.

The chain combines TRBV7-2 with TRBJ1-5; D might be TRBD1 (6 bases). CDR1 and CDR2 from the germline V gene are SGHTA and FQGNSA. Trimming left V 6 bases short and J 4 bases short, with 13 bases between. The CDR3 runs to 14 residues. This CDR3 is CASSPGAGNQPQHF. CDR3 DNA sequence: TGTGCCAGCAGTCCGGGGGCAGGGAATCAGCCCCAGCATTTT.

The genes are TRBV29-1 and TRBJ1-5; D perhaps matches TRBD1 (6 bases). CDR1 and CDR2 (germline): SQVTM, ANQGSEA. CDR3 length: 16 amino acids. V was trimmed by 3 bases and J by 7 bases, leaving 22 bases between them. In DNA form, the CDR3 reads TGCAGCGTTGAGAGCAAAACCACAGGGTCTAGGCAGCCCCAGCATTTT. Amino acids: CSVESKTTGSRQPQHF.

This clone was counted between two and nine times. This chain connects TRBV28 to TRBJ2-7; 7 positions match TRBD2. CDR1 and CDR2 from the germline V gene are MDHEN and SYDVKM. There are 14 residues in the CDR3. V lost 6 bases, J lost 2 bases, and 7 bases stayed unmatched. The CDR3 DNA reads as TGTGCCAGCAGCCTTTCACTAGCGACCTACGAGCAGTACTTC. Translated: CASSLSLATYEQYF.

CDR3 nucleotides: TGTGCCAGCAGTTTTGAGGCAGGCAATAGCAATCAGCCCCAGCATTTT. This translates into CASSFEAGNSNQPQHF. The chain recombines TRBV28 with TRBJ1-5; the D is unclear. This CDR3 region has 16 residues. The V and J ends lost 3 bases and 0 bases respectively, with 12 bases between them. Germline assignment: CDR1 MDHEN and CDR2 SYDVKM.

The chain employs TRBV2 and TRBJ1-5, with TRBD1 matching over 8 bases. Germline trimming cut 5 bases from V and 6 bases from J; bases unmatched to any gene: 6. Germline V gene lookup returns CDR1 SNHLY and CDR2 FYNNEI. CDR3 length equals 14 residues. The CDR3 protein is CASSKGQGTQPQHF. In nucleotides, the CDR3 is TGTGCCAGCAGTAAAGGACAGGGCACTCAGCCCCAGCATTTT.

The chain employs TRBV23-1 and TRBJ2-5; 10 positions agree with TRBD1. TRBV23-1 is assigned to the ORF class and has an uncertain function. CDR3 length: 17 residues. The trim removed 2 bases at V and 7 bases at J, leaving 13 bases unmatched. This chain's CDR3 is CASSQREPGTGVMTQYF. In DNA form, the CDR3 reads TGCGCCAGCAGTCAAAGGGAGCCCGGGACAGGGGTTATGACCCAGTACTTC.

V usage is TRBV7-3 and J usage is TRBJ1-1; 8 bases agree with TRBD1. From germline, CDR1 is SGHTA and CDR2 FQGTGA. The CDR3 has 14 amino acids. V was clipped by 5 bases and J by 5 bases; unmatched bases: 7. CDR3 nucleotide sequence: TGTGCCAGCAGCCTGTGGACAGGGACTACTGAAGCTTTCTTT. As protein: CASSLWTGTTEAFF. The whole variable domain, filled in from reference TRBV7-3 and TRBJ1-1, reads GAGVSQTPSNKVTEKGKYVELRCDPISGHTALYWYRQSLGQGPEFLIYFQGTGAADDSGLPNDRFFAVRPEGSVSTLKIQRTERGDSAVYLCASSLWTGTTEAFFGQGTRLTVV.